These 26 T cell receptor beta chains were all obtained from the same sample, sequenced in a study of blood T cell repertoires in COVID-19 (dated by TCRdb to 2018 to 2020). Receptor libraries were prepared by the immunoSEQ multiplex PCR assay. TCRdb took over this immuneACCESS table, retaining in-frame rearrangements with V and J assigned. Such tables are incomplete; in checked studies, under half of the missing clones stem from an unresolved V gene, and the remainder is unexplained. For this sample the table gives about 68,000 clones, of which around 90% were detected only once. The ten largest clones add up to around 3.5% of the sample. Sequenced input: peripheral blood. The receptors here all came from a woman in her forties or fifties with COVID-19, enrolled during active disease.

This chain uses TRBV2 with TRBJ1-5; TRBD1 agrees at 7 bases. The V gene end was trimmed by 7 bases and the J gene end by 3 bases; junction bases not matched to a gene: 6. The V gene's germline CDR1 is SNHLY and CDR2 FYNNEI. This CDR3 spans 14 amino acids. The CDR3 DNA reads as TGTGCCAGCAATCCAGGGGGAAACAATCAGCCCCAGCATTTT. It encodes CASNPGGNNQPQHF.

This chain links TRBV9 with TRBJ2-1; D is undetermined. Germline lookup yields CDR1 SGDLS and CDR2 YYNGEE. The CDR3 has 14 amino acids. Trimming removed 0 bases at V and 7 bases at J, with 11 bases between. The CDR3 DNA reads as TGTGCCAGCAGCGTAGCTCCTAAGTATAATGAGCAGTTCTTC. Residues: CASSVAPKYNEQFF. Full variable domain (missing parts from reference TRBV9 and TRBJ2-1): DSGVTQTPKHLITATGQRVTLRCSPRSGDLSVYWYQQSLDQGLQFLIQYYNGEERAKGNILERFSAQQFPDLHSELNLSSLELGDSALYFCASSVAPKYNEQFFGPGTRLTVL.

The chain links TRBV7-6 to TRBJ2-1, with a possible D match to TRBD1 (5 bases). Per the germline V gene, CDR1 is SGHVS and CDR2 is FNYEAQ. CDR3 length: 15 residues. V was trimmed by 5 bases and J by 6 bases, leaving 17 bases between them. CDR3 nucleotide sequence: TGTGCCAGCAGCCCCTCGGTGGGGCTTATCAATGAGCAGTTCTTC. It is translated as CASSPSVGLINEQFF.

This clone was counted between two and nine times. In DNA form, the CDR3 reads TGCGCCAGCCGACGGGGGACGTCCTCGGGCGGAAACACCATATATTTT. It codes for CASRRGTSSGGNTIYF. J is TRBJ1-3 and V is TRBV5-1, with a possible D match to TRBD1 (5 bases). This CDR3 is 16 amino acids long. V lost 7 bases and J lost 4, with 21 bases in between. The V gene's germline CDR1 is SGHRS and CDR2 YFSETQ.

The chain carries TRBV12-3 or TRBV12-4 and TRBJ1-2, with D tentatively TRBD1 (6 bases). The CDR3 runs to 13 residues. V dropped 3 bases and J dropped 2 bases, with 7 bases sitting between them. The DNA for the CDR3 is TGTGCCAGCAGTTTTAGGGGGAACTATGGCTACACCTTC. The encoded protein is CASSFRGNYGYTF.

The CDR3 coding sequence is TGTGCCAGCAGTCCGTGGACAGGGGGCGGTCGGACTGAAGCTTTCTTT. It codes for CASSPWTGGGRTEAFF. The V call is TRBV28, the J call TRBJ1-1; 11 bases line up with TRBD1. This CDR3 is 16 amino acids long. V shed 5 bases, J shed 5 bases, and the junction held 10 bases outside the gene matches. Germline V lookup: CDR1 MDHEN, CDR2 SYDVKM.

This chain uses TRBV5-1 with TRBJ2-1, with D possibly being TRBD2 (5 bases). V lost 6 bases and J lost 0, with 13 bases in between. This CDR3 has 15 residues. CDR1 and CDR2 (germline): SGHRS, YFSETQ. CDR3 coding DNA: TGCGCCAGCAAGGGAGCGGTGAGCTCCTACAATGAGCAGTTCTTC. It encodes CASKGAVSSYNEQFF.

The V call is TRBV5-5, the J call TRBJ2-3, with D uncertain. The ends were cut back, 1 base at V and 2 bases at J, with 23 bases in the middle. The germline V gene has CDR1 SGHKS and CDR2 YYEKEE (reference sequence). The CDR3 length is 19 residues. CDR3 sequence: CASSLNYRLLSKDTDTQYF. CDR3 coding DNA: TGTGCCAGCAGCTTGAACTACCGCCTACTCAGCAAGGACACAGATACGCAGTATTTT.

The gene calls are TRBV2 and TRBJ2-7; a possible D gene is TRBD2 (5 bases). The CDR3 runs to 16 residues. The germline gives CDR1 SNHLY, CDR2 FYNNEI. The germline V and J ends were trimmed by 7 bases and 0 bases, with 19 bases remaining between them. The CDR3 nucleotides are TGTGCCAGCAACAATCCAGACCGGGATCTCTCCTACGAGCAGTACTTC. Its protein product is CASNNPDRDLSYEQYF.

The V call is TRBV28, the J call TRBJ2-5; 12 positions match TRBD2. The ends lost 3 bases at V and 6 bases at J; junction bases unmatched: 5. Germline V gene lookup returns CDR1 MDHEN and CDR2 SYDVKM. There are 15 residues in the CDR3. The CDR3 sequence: CASSFLGLAGKTQYF. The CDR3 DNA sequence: TGTGCCAGCAGTTTCTTAGGACTAGCGGGAAAGACCCAGTACTTC.

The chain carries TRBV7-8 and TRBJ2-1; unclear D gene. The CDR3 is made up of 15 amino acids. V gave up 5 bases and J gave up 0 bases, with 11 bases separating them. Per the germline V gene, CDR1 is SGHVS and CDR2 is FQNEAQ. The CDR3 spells CASSPRLSSYNEQFF. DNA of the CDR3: TGTGCCAGCAGCCCTAGGCTTAGCTCCTACAATGAGCAGTTCTTC.

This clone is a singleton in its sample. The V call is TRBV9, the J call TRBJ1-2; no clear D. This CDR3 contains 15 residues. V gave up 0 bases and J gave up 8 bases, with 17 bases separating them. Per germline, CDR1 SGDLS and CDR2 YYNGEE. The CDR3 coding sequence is TGTGCCAGCAGCGTAGGTGGACGGCACGCGGGCGGCTACACCTTC. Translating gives CASSVGGRHAGGYTF.

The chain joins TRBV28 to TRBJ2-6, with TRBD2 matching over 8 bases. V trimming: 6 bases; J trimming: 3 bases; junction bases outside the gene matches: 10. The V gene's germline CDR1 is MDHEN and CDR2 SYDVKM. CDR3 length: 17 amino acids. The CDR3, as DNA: TGTGCCAGCAGCATTTGGGCGGGAGGAGGTGGGGCCAACGTCCTGACTTTC. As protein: CASSIWAGGGGANVLTF. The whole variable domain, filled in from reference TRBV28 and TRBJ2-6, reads DVKVTQSSRYLVKRTGEKVFLECVQDMDHENMFWYRQDPGLGLRLIYFSYDVKMKEKGDIPEGYSVSREKKERFSLILESASTNQTSMYLCASSIWAGGGGANVLTFGAGSRLTVL.

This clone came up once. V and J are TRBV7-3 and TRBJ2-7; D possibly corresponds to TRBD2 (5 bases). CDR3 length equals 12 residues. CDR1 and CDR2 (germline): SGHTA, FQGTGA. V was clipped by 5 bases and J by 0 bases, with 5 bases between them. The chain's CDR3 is CASSDYSYEQYF. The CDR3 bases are TGTGCCAGCAGCGACTACTCCTACGAGCAGTACTTC.

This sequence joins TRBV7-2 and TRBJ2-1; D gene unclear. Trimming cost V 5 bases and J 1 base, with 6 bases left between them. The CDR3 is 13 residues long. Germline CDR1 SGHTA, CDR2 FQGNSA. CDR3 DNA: TGTGCCAGCAGCCCCGAGTCCTACAATGAGCAGTTCTTC. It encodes CASSPESYNEQFF.

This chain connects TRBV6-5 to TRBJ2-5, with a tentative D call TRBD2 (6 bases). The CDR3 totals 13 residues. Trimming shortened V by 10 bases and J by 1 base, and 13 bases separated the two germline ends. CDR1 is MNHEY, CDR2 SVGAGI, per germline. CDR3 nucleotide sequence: TGTGCCATCCGGACTAACCCCCAAGAGACCCAGTACTTC. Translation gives CAIRTNPQETQYF.

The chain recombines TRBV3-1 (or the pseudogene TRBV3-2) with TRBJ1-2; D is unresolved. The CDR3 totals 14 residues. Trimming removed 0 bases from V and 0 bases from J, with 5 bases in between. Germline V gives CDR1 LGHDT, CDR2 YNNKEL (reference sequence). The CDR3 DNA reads TGTGCCAGCAGCCAAGAACTAACTAACTATGGCTACACCTTC. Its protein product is CASSQELTNYGYTF.

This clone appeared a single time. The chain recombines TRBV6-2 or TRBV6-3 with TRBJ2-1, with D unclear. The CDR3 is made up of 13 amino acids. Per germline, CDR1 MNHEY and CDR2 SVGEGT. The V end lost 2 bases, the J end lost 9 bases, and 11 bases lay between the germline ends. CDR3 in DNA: TGTGCCAGCAGTTACCCCTCTACGAGTGAGCAGTTCTTC. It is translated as CASSYPSTSEQFF.

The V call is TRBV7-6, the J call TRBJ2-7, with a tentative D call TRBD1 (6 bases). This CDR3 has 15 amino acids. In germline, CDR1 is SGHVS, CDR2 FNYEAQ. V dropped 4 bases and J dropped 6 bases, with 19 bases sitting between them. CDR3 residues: CASSSYRDNNGEQYF. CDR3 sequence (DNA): TGTGCCAGCAGCTCCTACCGGGACAACAACGGCGAGCAGTACTTC. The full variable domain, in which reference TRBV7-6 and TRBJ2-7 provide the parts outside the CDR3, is GAGVSQSPRYKVTKRGQDVALRCDPISGHVSLYWYRQALGQGPEFLTYFNYEAQQDKSGLPNDRFSAERPEGSISTLTIQRTEQRDSAMYRCASSSYRDNNGEQYFGPGTRLTVT.

This CDR3 is CASSFSGTSGLAKNIQYF. DNA for the CDR3: TGCGCCAGCAGCTTTTCCGGGACTAGCGGATTAGCCAAAAACATTCAGTACTTC. The chain joins TRBV5-1 to TRBJ2-4; 11 bases fit TRBD2. The CDR3 loop spans 18 amino acids. Germline V gives CDR1 SGHRS, CDR2 YFSETQ. Unmatched junction bases numbered 7, after V lost 2 bases and J lost 0 bases.

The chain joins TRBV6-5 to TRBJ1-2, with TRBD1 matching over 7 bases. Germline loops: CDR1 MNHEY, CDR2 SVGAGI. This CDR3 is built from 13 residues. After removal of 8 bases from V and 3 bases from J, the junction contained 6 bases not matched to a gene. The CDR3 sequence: CASRAGGYYGYTF. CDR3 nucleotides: TGTGCCAGCCGGGCAGGGGGTTACTATGGCTACACCTTC.

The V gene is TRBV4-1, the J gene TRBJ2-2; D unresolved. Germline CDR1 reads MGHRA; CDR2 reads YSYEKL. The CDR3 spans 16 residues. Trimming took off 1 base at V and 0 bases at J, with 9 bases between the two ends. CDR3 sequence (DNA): TGCGCCAGCAGCCAAGTCGCGACAACGAACACCGGGGAGCTGTTTTTT. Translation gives CASSQVATTNTGELFF.

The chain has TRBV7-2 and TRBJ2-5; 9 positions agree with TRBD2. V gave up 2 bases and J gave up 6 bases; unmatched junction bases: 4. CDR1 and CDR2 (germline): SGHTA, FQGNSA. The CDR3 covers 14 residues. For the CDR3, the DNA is TGTGCCAGCAGCTTATTAGCGGGAGTAAAGACCCAGTACTTC. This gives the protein CASSLLAGVKTQYF.

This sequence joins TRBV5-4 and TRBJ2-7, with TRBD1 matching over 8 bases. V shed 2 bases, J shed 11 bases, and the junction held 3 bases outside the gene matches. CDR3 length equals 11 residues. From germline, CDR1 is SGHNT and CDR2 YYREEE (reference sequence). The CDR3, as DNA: TGTGCCAGCAGCTTTGGGGACAGGAAGTACTTC. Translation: CASSFGDRKYF.

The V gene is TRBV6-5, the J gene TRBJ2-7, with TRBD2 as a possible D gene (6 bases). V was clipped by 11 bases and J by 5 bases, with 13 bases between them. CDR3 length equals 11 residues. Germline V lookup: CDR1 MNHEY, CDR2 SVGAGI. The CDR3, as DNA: TGTGCCGTCACGGAGGGTAACGAGCAGTACTTC. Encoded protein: CAVTEGNEQYF.

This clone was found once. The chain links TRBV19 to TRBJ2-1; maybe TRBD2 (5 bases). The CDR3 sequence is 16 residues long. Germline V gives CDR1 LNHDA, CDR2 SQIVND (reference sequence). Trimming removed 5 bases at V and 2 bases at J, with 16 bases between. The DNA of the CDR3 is TGTGCCAGTAGTTCCGGAGGTACAAGAGCCTACAATGAGCAGTTCTTC. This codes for CASSSGGTRAYNEQFF.